A single sample is the source of the 2 T cell receptor beta chains below, sequenced in a study of blood T cell repertoires in COVID-19. The method was immunoSEQ multiplex PCR; TCRdb's version includes in-frame clones alone and lacks a portion of them. The data contain 35,000 to 50,000 clones, roughly 87% of them singletons. The material sequenced was peripheral blood. Receptors were obtained from a woman older than 75 with active COVID-19.

The chain is built from TRBV7-6 and TRBJ2-3; D remains unclear. The V gene lost 2 bases and the J gene lost 2 bases, with 11 bases spanning the gap. Germline V gene data show CDR1 as SGHVS and CDR2 as FNYEAQ. This CDR3 region has 15 residues. The CDR3 region has the DNA TGTGCCAGCAGCTTATACTCCCTCCCCACAGATACGCAGTATTTT. It codes for CASSLYSLPTDTQYF.

The chain combines TRBV6-2 or TRBV6-3 with TRBJ1-3; D not resolved. Germline assignment: CDR1 MNHEY and CDR2 SVGEGT. Between the trimmed V and J ends, which lost 5 bases and 0 bases, there was a span of 8 bases. This CDR3 comprises 14 residues. CDR3 nucleotide sequence: TGTGCCAGCAGTCCACAGTTCTCTGGAAACACCATATATTTT. Protein: CASSPQFSGNTIYF.